The next 10 T cell receptor beta chains were all read from a single sample in a study of shared T cell receptors in the human thymus. TCRdb's table, derived via immunoSEQ multiplex PCR, lists solely in-frame clones and lacks some. The data contain hundreds of thousands of clones, about 89% of them singletons. The data were also submitted as part of a second study, on human thymus T cells.

Sequenced sample: thymocytes. Receptors were obtained from a boy younger than two with a congenital heart defect.

The V call is TRBV27, the J call TRBJ2-2; 14 bases map to TRBD2. The germline V gene has CDR1 MNHEY and CDR2 SMNVEV (reference sequence). Trimming cost V 0 bases and J 3 bases; bases outside gene matches: 3. This CDR3 has 18 residues. The CDR3 coding sequence is TGTGCCAGCAGTTTATCCGGGACTAGCGGGAGCGACACCGGGGAGCTGTTTTTT. Its translation: CASSLSGTSGSDTGELFF.

The chain links TRBV5-1 to TRBJ1-4; TRBD1 might be the D (6 bases). There are 15 residues in the CDR3. V shed 3 bases and J shed 5 bases, with 14 bases lying between them. From germline, CDR1 is SGHRS and CDR2 YFSETQ. CDR3 nucleotide sequence: TGCGCCAGCAGCTACGACCGGGACACCAATGAAAAACTGTTTTTT. Translated: CASSYDRDTNEKLFF.

The chain recombines TRBV6-1 with TRBJ1-4; 10 positions agree with TRBD1. CDR1 is MNHNS and CDR2 is SASEGT in the germline V gene. V gave up 6 bases and J gave up 4 bases; unmatched junction bases: 5. The CDR3 consists of 15 residues. The CDR3 protein is CASRTGGSLNEKLFF. CDR3 DNA: TGTGCCAGCAGGACAGGGGGCTCCCTTAATGAAAAACTGTTTTTT.

This chain links TRBV6-1 with TRBJ2-5, with TRBD1 identical over 12 bases. The DNA end favors TRBJ2-7, so the J call may be wrong. From germline, CDR1 is MNHNS and CDR2 SASEGT. The CDR3 consists of 14 residues. DNA for the CDR3: TGTGCCAGCAGTCTTGGGACAGGGGGCTCCGAGCAGTACTTC. Amino acid sequence: CASSLGTGGSEQYF.

The V call is TRBV28, the J call TRBJ2-7; TRBD1 matches 7 bases. Germline V CDR1 and CDR2: MDHEN, SYDVKM. The CDR3 runs 17 residues. The trim removed 5 bases at V and 2 bases at J, leaving 15 bases unmatched. The CDR3 here is CASSPSPTQGLAYEQYF. CDR3 nucleotides: TGTGCCAGCAGTCCTAGTCCAACACAGGGGCTTGCCTACGAGCAGTACTTC.

The chain links TRBV27 to TRBJ1-6; no clear D gene. V was pared by 6 bases and J by 6 bases, with 30 bases between. This CDR3 is built from 20 residues. Germline CDR1 reads MNHEY; CDR2 reads SMNVEV (reference sequence). The CDR3 protein is CASRRLEIRTHQSGNSPLHF. The CDR3 nucleotides read TGTGCCAGCAGAAGATTGGAGATTCGGACCCACCAGAGCGGTAATTCACCCCTCCACTTT.

The rearrangement links TRBV11-3 to TRBJ2-2; 7 bases map to TRBD1. J gave up 0 bases and V 2 bases, and 9 bases lay outside the gene matches. Looked up from germline, CDR1 is SGHNT and CDR2 is YENEEA. The CDR3 contains 18 residues. The CDR3 sequence is CASSLSDRAHSNTGELFF. In DNA form, the CDR3 reads TGTGCCAGCAGCTTATCCGACAGGGCCCACTCGAACACCGGGGAGCTGTTTTTT. Supplemented by reference TRBV11-3 and TRBJ2-2, the full variable domain reads EAGVVQSPRYKIIEKKQPVAFWCNPISGHNTLYWYLQNLGQGPELLIRYENEEAVDDSQLPKDRFSAERLKGVDSTLKIQPAELGDSAVYLCASSLSDRAHSNTGELFFGEGSRLTVL.

J is TRBJ1-5 and V is TRBV9; D gene ambiguous. Trimming took 4 bases from V and 0 from J, leaving 8 bases between them. CDR1 is SGDLS and CDR2 is YYNGEE in the germline V gene. The CDR3 consists of 14 residues. In nucleotides, the CDR3 is TGTGCCAGCAGCCCCGGGGATAGCAATCAGCCCCAGCATTTT. It translates to CASSPGDSNQPQHF.

The V and J genes are TRBV30 and TRBJ1-5; D remains ambiguous. The germline CDR1 and CDR2 sequences are GTSNPN and SVGIG (reference sequence). Trimming took 3 bases from V and 1 from J, leaving 10 bases between them. The CDR3 consists of 14 residues. CDR3: CAWSHGPSNQPQHF. In DNA, the CDR3 is TGTGCCTGGAGCCATGGGCCCAGCAATCAGCCCCAGCATTTT. The variable domain in full, with the rest retrieved from reference TRBV30 and TRBJ1-5, is SQTIHQWPATLVQPVGSPLSLECTVEGTSNPNLYWYRQAAGRGLQLLFYSVGIGQISSEVPQNLSASRPQDRQFILSSKKLLLSDSGFYLCAWSHGPSNQPQHFGDGTRLSIL.

The rearrangement links TRBV4-1 to TRBJ2-6, with D possibly TRBD2 on 6 matching bases. This CDR3 spans 19 amino acids. Trimming left V 0 bases short and J 0 bases short, with 15 bases between. The germline V gene has CDR1 MGHRA and CDR2 YSYEKL. The CDR3 sequence is CASSQDSWRDVSGANVLTF. The CDR3 bases are TGCGCCAGCAGCCAAGATTCGTGGAGGGACGTCTCTGGGGCCAACGTCCTGACTTTC.